These 20 T cell receptor beta chains came from one sample sequenced in a study of T-cell reconstitution after alpha-beta-depleted transplantation in children (dated by TCRdb to the mid-2010s). The sample's treatment or condition label, decoded: allogeneic hematopoietic cell transplantation with graft depleted of TCRalphabeta T cells and CD19 B cells. Library preparation employed PCR. These reads were obtained on an Illumina HiSeq 2500. To normalize quantification of the TCRbeta repertoire, the TCR libraries were built with molecular barcoding that relied on unique molecular identifiers. In-frame beta chains were kept once TCRdb had trimmed the public reads at Q25 with fastp and called clones with MiXCR. Entries are consolidated by CDR3 protein sequence, retaining the most common genes and DNA. This sample lists fewer than 1 million distinct CDR3 sequences; approximately 15% were detected once. 5% of the sample goes to the ten largest clones.

The sample was PBMCs, mostly from graft donor cells, taken 360 days after TCRalphabeta/CD19-depleted stem cell transplant. All receptors come from a male patient under 18 who had a stem cell transplant for acute lymphoblastic leukemia, so the T cells may come from the graft donor.

This clonotype showed up just a few times. The chain employs TRBV24-1 and TRBJ2-7; D might be TRBD1 (6 bases). The CDR3 runs to 16 residues. V was cut by 9 bases and J by 3 bases, with 23 bases left in between. Germline-derived CDR1 and CDR2 are KGHDR and SFDVKD. CDR3 sequence reads: CATHETGHLTYYEQYF. In DNA form, the CDR3 reads TGTGCCACCCACGAAACGGGACACCTAACTTACTACGAGCAGTACTTC.

This clonotype was counted only a few times. This chain connects TRBV28 to TRBJ2-7, with no clear D. Germline V gene data show CDR1 as MDHEN and CDR2 as SYDVKM. The V and J ends lost 7 bases and 0 bases respectively, with 10 bases between them. CDR3 length equals 13 residues. CDR3 protein: CASTWAGSYEQYF. The DNA for the CDR3 is TGTGCCAGCACCTGGGCAGGCTCCTACGAGCAGTACTTC.

In this sample, this clonotype turned up a few times. The genes are TRBV3-1 and TRBJ2-4; TRBD1 might be the D (5 bases). Germline V gene lookup returns CDR1 LGHDT and CDR2 YNNKEL (reference sequence). V was pared by 4 bases and J by 2 bases, with 12 bases between. The CDR3 loop spans 15 amino acids. The DNA of the CDR3 is TGTGCCAGCAGCCGACAGCGACGGACCAAAAACATTCAGTACTTC. It encodes CASSRQRRTKNIQYF. Combining the CDR3 with reference TRBV3-1 and TRBJ2-4 gives the whole variable domain DTAVSQTPKYLVTQMGNDKSIKCEQNLGHDTMYWYKQDSKKFLKIMFSYNNKELIINETVPNRFSPKSPDKAHLNLHINSLELGDSAVYFCASSRQRRTKNIQYFGAGTRLSVL.

This clonotype was seen more than once but under ten times. This chain uses TRBV5-1 with TRBJ2-3; possible D gene TRBD1, 5 bases. The CDR3 spans 14 residues. Germline V gene data show CDR1 as SGHRS and CDR2 as YFSETQ. V was trimmed by 4 bases and J by 0 bases, leaving 9 bases between them. CDR3 residues: CASSVDSSTDTQYF. The CDR3 DNA reads as TGCGCCAGCAGCGTAGACAGCAGCACAGATACGCAGTATTTT.

This clonotype was counted between two and nine times. In nucleotides, the CDR3 is TGTGCCAGCACCGACTTTGGCGAAGAGGGGACCCAGTACTTC. It specifies CASTDFGEEGTQYF. The genes are TRBV11-2 and TRBJ2-5, with a weak D call TRBD2 (5 bases). The CDR3 extends over 14 amino acids. The germline V gene has CDR1 SGHAT and CDR2 FQNNGV. The V and J ends lost 7 bases and 7 bases respectively, with 19 bases between them. Full variable domain (outside the CDR3, taken from reference TRBV11-2 and TRBJ2-5): EAGVAQSPRYKIIEKRQSVAFWCNPISGHATLYWYQQILGQGPKLLIQFQNNGVVDDSQLPKDRFSAERLKGVDSTLKIQPAKLEDSAVYLCASTDFGEEGTQYFGPGTRLLVL.

This CDR3 is CASSVGGQGYQPQHF. In DNA, the CDR3 is TGTGCCAGTAGTGTCGGGGGACAGGGGTATCAGCCCCAGCATTTT. V and J are TRBV19 and TRBJ1-5, with 10 bases fitting TRBD1. This CDR3 comprises 15 residues. The germline gives CDR1 LNHDA, CDR2 SQIVND (reference sequence). With 5 bases clipped from V and 5 bases from J, the junction kept 6 bases outside the gene matches.

This clonotype showed up just a few times. The chain is built from TRBV7-6 and TRBJ2-1; no firm D call. In germline, CDR1 is SGHVS, CDR2 FNYEAQ. Trimming left V 1 base short and J 5 bases short, with 9 bases between. This CDR3 region has 14 residues. The CDR3 spells CASSLGLDHNEQFF. The CDR3 region has the DNA TGTGCCAGCAGCTTAGGGCTAGACCACAATGAGCAGTTCTTC.

This clonotype occurred a few times. J is TRBJ1-1 and V is TRBV5-1; possibly TRBD1 for D (5 bases). The germline V gene encodes CDR1 SGHRS and CDR2 YFSETQ. Trimming took 7 bases from V and 1 from J, leaving 14 bases between them. This CDR3 has 14 residues. CDR3 nucleotides: TGCGCCAGCTTACCTACGACAGAGAACACTGAAGCTTTCTTT. Encoded protein: CASLPTTENTEAFF.

This clonotype was recorded many times. The V gene is TRBV10-3, the J gene TRBJ2-7; D call uncertain. This CDR3 is built from 11 residues. CDR1 is ENHRY and CDR2 is SYGVKD in the germline V gene. V gave up 0 bases and J gave up 11 bases, with 8 bases separating them. CDR3 coding DNA: TGTGCCATCAGTGAGTCGATACAGAAGTACTTC. Residues: CAISESIQKYF.

In its sample, this clonotype was seen many times. The genes are TRBV7-9 and TRBJ1-3, with a weak D call TRBD1 (6 bases). Germline V gene lookup returns CDR1 SEHNR and CDR2 FQNEAQ (reference sequence). V lost 0 bases and J lost 2, with 11 bases in between. The CDR3 totals 16 residues. In DNA, the CDR3 is TGTGCCAGCAGCTTAGCGAATCGGGGGCCTGGAAACACCATATATTTT. Translating it yields CASSLANRGPGNTIYF. Supplemented by reference TRBV7-9 and TRBJ1-3, the full variable domain reads DTGVSQNPRHKITKRGQNVTFRCDPISEHNRLYWYRQTLGQGPEFLTYFQNEAQLEKSRLLSDRFSAERPKGSFSTLEIQRTEQGDSAMYLCASSLANRGPGNTIYFGEGSWLTVV.

The chain has TRBV3-1 and TRBJ2-7, with 7 bases identical to TRBD2. The germline gives CDR1 LGHDT, CDR2 YNNKEL (reference sequence). The CDR3 is 17 residues long. The V and J ends lost 6 bases and 5 bases, in that order; junction bases with no gene match: 19. CDR3 loop: CASSERGPPTIEDEQYF. The CDR3 bases are TGTGCCAGCAGTGAGCGGGGCCCCCCAACTATAGAGGACGAGCAGTACTTC.

This clonotype was seen a few times. The chain combines TRBV30 with TRBJ2-5; 15 bases agree with TRBD2. The V and J ends lost 4 bases and 7 bases, in that order; junction bases with no gene match: 7. Germline CDR1 and CDR2: GTSNPN and SVGIG (reference sequence). The CDR3 sequence is 15 residues long. This CDR3 is CAWTRGLAGGGTQYF. DNA of the CDR3: TGTGCCTGGACCAGGGGACTAGCGGGAGGAGGGACCCAGTACTTC.

V usage is TRBV7-9 and J usage is TRBJ2-7; 7 bases fit TRBD1. Trimming took 5 bases from V and 5 from J; bases not matched to a gene: 12. The CDR3 loop spans 15 amino acids. Germline lookup yields CDR1 SEHNR and CDR2 FQNEAQ (reference sequence). The CDR3 nucleotides are TGTGCCAGCAGCCCCGGAATTTACAGGGGCCACGAGCAGTACTTC. It translates to CASSPGIYRGHEQYF.

This clonotype has just a few counts. The chain has TRBV5-1 and TRBJ1-4, with 7 bases aligning to TRBD1. V lost 4 bases to trimming and J lost 7 bases; unmatched junction nucleotides: 16. Per germline, CDR1 SGHRS and CDR2 YFSETQ. This CDR3 is built from 17 residues. The DNA for the CDR3 is TGCGCCAGCAGCAGCCGACAGGGAGGCTTTGTAGGTGAAAAACTGTTTTTT. Protein product: CASSSRQGGFVGEKLFF. Drawing the rest from reference TRBV5-1 and TRBJ1-4, the complete variable domain is KAGVTQTPRYLIKTRGQQVTLSCSPISGHRSVSWYQQTPGQGLQFLFEYFSETQRNKGNFPGRFSGRQFSNSRSEMNVSTLELGDSALYLCASSSRQGGFVGEKLFFGSGTQLSVL.

In its sample, this clonotype was seen many times. J is TRBJ2-3 and V is TRBV12-3 or TRBV12-4; 16 nucleotides match TRBD2. This CDR3 contains 18 residues. J lost 3 bases, V lost 5 bases, and 8 bases had no gene match. DNA of the CDR3: TGTGCCAGCAGTCCCGGGGGACTAGCGGGAGGGCATACAGATACGCAGTATTTT. It yields the protein CASSPGGLAGGHTDTQYF.

The chain is built from TRBV21-1 and TRBJ2-7; no check of the table's D call, TRBD2, against the DNA was made. TRBV21-1 represents a pseudogene. The CDR3 is made up of 15 amino acids. DNA of the CDR3: TGTGCCAGCGCATCGGGGCTAGCGGGGCCGGGGGAGCAGTACTTC. Its translation: CASASGLAGPGEQYF.

The J gene is TRBJ2-7, the V gene TRBV12-3 or TRBV12-4; 14 nucleotides align to TRBD2. With 8 bases clipped from V and 1 base from J, the junction kept 7 bases outside the gene matches. CDR3 size: 16 residues. As DNA, the CDR3 is TGTGCCAGCCAGATTGGACTAGCGGGAGGTTCCTACGAGCAGTACTTC. Translation: CASQIGLAGGSYEQYF.

This clonotype has more than one count but fewer than ten. The J gene is TRBJ1-2, the V gene TRBV7-2; 8 positions match TRBD1. The CDR3 runs 16 residues. Germline CDR1 SGHTA, CDR2 FQGNSA. Unmatched junction bases numbered 16, after V lost 5 bases and J lost 8 bases. The CDR3 sequence: CASSLQGQGGVRGYTF. In DNA form, the CDR3 reads TGTGCCAGCAGCCTTCAAGGACAGGGAGGGGTACGGGGCTACACCTTC.

The chain carries TRBV19 and TRBJ1-2, with D uncertain. The CDR3 totals 13 residues. Trimming stripped 3 bases from V and 3 bases from J, with 8 bases between. CDR1 and CDR2 from the germline V gene are LNHDA and SQIVND (reference sequence). In DNA, the CDR3 is TGTGCCAGTAGTATGGGCCTCTACTATGGCTACACCTTC. It codes for CASSMGLYYGYTF. Drawing the rest from reference TRBV19 and TRBJ1-2, the complete variable domain is DGGITQSPKYLFRKEGQNVTLSCEQNLNHDAMYWYRQDPGQGLRLIYYSQIVNDFQKGDIAEGYSVSREKKESFPLTVTSAQKNPTAFYLCASSMGLYYGYTFGSGTRLTVV.

V and J are TRBV12-3 or TRBV12-4 and TRBJ2-1; 7 bases align to TRBD1. The CDR3 covers 13 residues. J gave up 9 bases and V 6 bases, and 8 bases lay outside the gene matches. The CDR3 sequence: CASSRQGFGEQFF. CDR3 DNA sequence: TGTGCCAGCAGCCGACAGGGATTCGGTGAGCAGTTCTTC.